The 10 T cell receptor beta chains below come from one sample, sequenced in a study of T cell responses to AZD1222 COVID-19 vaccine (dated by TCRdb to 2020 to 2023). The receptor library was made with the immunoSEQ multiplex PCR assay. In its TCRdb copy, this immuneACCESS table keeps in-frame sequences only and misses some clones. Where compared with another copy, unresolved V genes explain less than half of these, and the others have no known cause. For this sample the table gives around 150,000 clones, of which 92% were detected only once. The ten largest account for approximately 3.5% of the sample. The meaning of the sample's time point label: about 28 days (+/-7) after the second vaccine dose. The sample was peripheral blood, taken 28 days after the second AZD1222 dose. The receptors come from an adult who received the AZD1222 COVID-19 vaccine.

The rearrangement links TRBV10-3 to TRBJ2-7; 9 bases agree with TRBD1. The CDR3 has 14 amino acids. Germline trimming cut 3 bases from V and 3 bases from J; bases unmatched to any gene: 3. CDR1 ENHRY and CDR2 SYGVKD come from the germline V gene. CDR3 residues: CAISDADRGYEQYF. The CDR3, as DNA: TGTGCCATCAGTGATGCGGACAGGGGCTACGAGCAGTACTTC.

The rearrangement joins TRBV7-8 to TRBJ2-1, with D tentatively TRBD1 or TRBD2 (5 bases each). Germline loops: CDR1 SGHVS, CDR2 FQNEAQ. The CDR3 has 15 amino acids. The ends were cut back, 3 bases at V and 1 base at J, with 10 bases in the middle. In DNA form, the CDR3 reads TGTGCCAGCAGCTTGTTGGGGGTTTCCTACAATGAGCAGTTCTTC. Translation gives CASSLLGVSYNEQFF.

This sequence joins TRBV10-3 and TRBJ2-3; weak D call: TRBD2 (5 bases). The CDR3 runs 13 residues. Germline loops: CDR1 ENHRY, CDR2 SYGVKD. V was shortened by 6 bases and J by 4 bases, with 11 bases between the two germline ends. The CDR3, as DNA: TGTGCCATCAGCCCAACTAGACCAGATACGCAGTATTTT. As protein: CAISPTRPDTQYF.

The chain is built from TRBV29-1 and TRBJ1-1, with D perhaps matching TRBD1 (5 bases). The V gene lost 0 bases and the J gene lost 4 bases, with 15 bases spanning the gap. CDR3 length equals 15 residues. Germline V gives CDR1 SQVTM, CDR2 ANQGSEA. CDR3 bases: TGCAGCGTTGAAGAGGTCCGGGCTGGGGCCACTGAAGCTTTCTTT. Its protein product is CSVEEVRAGATEAFF.

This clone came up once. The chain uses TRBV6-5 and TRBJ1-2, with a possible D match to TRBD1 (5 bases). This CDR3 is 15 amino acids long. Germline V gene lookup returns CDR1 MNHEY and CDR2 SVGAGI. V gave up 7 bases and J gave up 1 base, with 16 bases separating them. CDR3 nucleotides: TGTGCCAGCACTAGGCAGGGCCTCAGTAACTATGGCTACACCTTC. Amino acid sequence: CASTRQGLSNYGYTF.

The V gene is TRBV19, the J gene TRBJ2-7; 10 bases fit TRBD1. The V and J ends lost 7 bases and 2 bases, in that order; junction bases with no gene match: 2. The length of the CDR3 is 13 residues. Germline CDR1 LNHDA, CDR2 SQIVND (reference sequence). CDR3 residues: CASTDRGAYEQYF. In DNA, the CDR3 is TGTGCCAGTACGGACAGGGGGGCCTACGAGCAGTACTTC. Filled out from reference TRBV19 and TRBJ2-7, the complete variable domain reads DGGITQSPKYLFRKEGQNVTLSCEQNLNHDAMYWYRQDPGQGLRLIYYSQIVNDFQKGDIAEGYSVSREKKESFPLTVTSAQKNPTAFYLCASTDRGAYEQYFGPGTRLTVT.

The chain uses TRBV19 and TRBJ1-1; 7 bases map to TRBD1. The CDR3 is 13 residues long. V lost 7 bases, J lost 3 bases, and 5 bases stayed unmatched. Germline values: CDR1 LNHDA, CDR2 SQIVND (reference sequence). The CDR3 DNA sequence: TGTGCCAGTAACCACAGGGGAGACACTGAAGCTTTCTTT. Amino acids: CASNHRGDTEAFF. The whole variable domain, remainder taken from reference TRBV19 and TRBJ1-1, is DGGITQSPKYLFRKEGQNVTLSCEQNLNHDAMYWYRQDPGQGLRLIYYSQIVNDFQKGDIAEGYSVSREKKESFPLTVTSAQKNPTAFYLCASNHRGDTEAFFGQGTRLTVV.

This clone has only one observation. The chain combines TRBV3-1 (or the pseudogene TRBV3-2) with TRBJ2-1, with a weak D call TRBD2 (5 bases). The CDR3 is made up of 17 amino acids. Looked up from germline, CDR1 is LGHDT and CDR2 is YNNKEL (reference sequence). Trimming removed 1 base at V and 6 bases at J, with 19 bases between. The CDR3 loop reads CASSQVTSGWVSNEQFF. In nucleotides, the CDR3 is TGTGCCAGCAGCCAAGTAACTAGTGGTTGGGTCTCCAATGAGCAGTTCTTC.

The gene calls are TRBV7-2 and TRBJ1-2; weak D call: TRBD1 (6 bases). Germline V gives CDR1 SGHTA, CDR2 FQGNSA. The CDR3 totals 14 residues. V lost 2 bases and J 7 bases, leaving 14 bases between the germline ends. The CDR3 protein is CASSLQQGLGGYTF. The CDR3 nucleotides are TGTGCCAGCAGCTTACAACAGGGTTTGGGTGGCTACACCTTC.

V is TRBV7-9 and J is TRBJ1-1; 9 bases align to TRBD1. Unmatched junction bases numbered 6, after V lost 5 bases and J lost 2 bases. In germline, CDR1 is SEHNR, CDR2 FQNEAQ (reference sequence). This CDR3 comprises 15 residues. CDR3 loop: CASSTPGQGNTEAFF. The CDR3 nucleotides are TGTGCCAGCAGCACGCCGGGACAGGGAAACACTGAAGCTTTCTTT. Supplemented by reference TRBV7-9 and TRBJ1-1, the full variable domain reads DTGVSQNPRHKITKRGQNVTFRCDPISEHNRLYWYRQTLGQGPEFLTYFQNEAQLEKSRLLSDRFSAERPKGSFSTLEIQRTEQGDSAMYLCASSTPGQGNTEAFFGQGTRLTVV.